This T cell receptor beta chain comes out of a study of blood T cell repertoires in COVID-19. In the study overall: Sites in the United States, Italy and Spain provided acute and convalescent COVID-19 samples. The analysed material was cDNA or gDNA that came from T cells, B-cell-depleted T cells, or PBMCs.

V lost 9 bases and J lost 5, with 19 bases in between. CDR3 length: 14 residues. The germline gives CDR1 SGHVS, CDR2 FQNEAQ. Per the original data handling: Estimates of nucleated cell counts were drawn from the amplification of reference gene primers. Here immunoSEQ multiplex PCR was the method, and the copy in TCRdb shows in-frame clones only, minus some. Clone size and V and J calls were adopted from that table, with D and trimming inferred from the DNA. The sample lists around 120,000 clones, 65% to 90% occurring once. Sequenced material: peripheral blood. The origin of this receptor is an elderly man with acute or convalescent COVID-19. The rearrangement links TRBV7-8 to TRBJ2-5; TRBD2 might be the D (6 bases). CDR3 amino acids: CASGAGRATETQYF. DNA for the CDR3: TGTGCCAGTGGGGCGGGACGTGCGACGGAGACCCAGTACTTC.